A selection of T cell receptor beta chains follows, all from one sample in a study of T cells in localized non-small cell lung cancer. The repertoire was sequenced with immunoSEQ multiplex PCR; TCRdb's copy has only in-frame clones and lacks some. The sample lists about 25,000 clones; 70% to 90% were seen once. The sequenced sample was peripheral blood, obtained before any cancer treatment. The source of these receptors is a male donor at least 60 years old with stage II squamous cell lung carcinoma. The CDR3 runs from the conserved cysteine through the conserved F or W. D genes are given only for firm matches. Size tells how often a clone was seen (once, few, many) or the class of an expanded clone, and some rows leave it out.

TRBV5-6	TRBD1	TRBJ1-1	NA	TGTGCCAGCAATAGACAGGGGAACACTGAAGCTTTCTTT	CASNRQGNTEAFF
TRBV30	NA	TRBJ1-1	NA	TGTGCCTGGAGTGTTGGAGCCGGACGGATGAACACTGAAGCTTTCTTT	CAWSVGAGRMNTEAFF
TRBV19	NA	TRBJ1-1	NA	TGTGCCAGTACGTTTGGCAACATGAACACTGAAGCTTTCTTT	CASTFGNMNTEAFF
TRBV18	TRBD1	TRBJ1-4	NA	TGTGCCAGCTCACAGGACAGGGGCGATGAAAAACTGTTTTTT	CASSQDRGDEKLFF
TRBV7-9	NA	TRBJ1-4	NA	TGTGCCAGCAGCTCTCAACCTGGCGGGCCAACTAATGAAAAACTGTTTTTT	CASSSQPGGPTNEKLFF
TRBV10-3	TRBD2	TRBJ2-1	NA	TGTGCCATCACGGCGACTAGCGGGGGGTACAATGAGCAGTTCTTC	CAITATSGGYNEQFF
TRBV11-1	TRBD2	TRBJ2-1	NA	TGTGCCAGCAGCCGACTAGCGGGAGGCACCTACAATGAGCAGTTCTTC	CASSRLAGGTYNEQFF
TRBV19	NA	TRBJ1-1	NA	TGTGCCAGTAGTGGTGGCAGTGAAGCTTTCTTT	CASSGGSEAFF
TRBV6-5	NA	TRBJ1-2	NA	TGTGCCAGCAGGGAGTGGGGCGGCAGGGGCGAAGGCTACACCTTC	CASREWGGRGEGYTF
TRBV11-3	TRBD1	TRBJ1-3	few	TGTGCCAGCAGCCCCGGACAGGGTCCCGGAAACACCATATATTTT	CASSPGQGPGNTIYF
TRBV7-2	TRBD2	TRBJ2-7	NA	TGTGCCATCCGGACTAGCGGGAGGAGAGGAGGCGAGCAGTACTTC	CAIRTSGRRGGEQYF
TRBV7-9	TRBD1	TRBJ1-4	NA	TGTGCCAGCAGCCCGGGGGACAGGAATGAAAAACTGTTTTTT	CASSPGDRNEKLFF
TRBV7-2	TRBD1	TRBJ1-2	NA	TGTGCCAGCAGCTTAGTCGCGACAGGGGAAGGCTACACCTTC	CASSLVATGEGYTF
TRBV5-8	NA	TRBJ1-2	NA	TGTGCCAGCCATCCGCCGGTCCAGGGCCACTATGGCTACACCTTC	CASHPPVQGHYGYTF
TRBV25-1	NA	TRBJ2-1	NA	TGTGCCAGCAGTGAGTTGTCCGGGGGCCAATACAATGAGCAGTTCTTC	CASSELSGGQYNEQFF
TRBV27	NA	TRBJ2-3	NA	TGTGCCAGCAGTTTACTGAGGGCAGGGGGGACGCGCCCGGGCACAGATACGCAGTATTTT	CASSLLRAGGTRPGTDTQYF
TRBV11-1	NA	TRBJ2-7	NA	TGTGCCAGCAGCTTAGCGGCCGAGAGCTCCTACGAGCAGTACTTC	CASSLAAESSYEQYF
TRBV28	NA	TRBJ1-2	NA	TGTGCCAGCAGCTATGGGGGCCGCTATGGCTACACCTTC	CASSYGGRYGYTF
TRBV2	NA	TRBJ2-5	few	TGTGCCAGCAGCCCAGACGCCCAAGAGACCCAGTACTTC	CASSPDAQETQYF
TRBV5-1	NA	TRBJ1-2	NA	TGCGCCAGCAGCGTTGAGTCGGATTATGGCTACACCTTC	CASSVESDYGYTF
TRBV6-5	NA	TRBJ1-1	NA	TGTGCCAGCAGTAACGACAGGAAGAACACTGAAGCTTTCTTT	CASSNDRKNTEAFF
TRBV4-3	NA	TRBJ2-7	NA	TGCGCCAGCAGCCAACGGCAGTCCTACGAGCAGTACTTC	CASSQRQSYEQYF
TRBV4-1	NA	TRBJ1-4	NA	TGCGCCAGCAGCCCTCAGAGGGCTAATGAAAAACTGTTTTTT	CASSPQRANEKLFF
TRBV6-1	NA	TRBJ1-5	NA	TGTGCCAGCAGTGAAGCCGGCGGGGGCCGGACCCAGCATTTT	CASSEAGGGRTQHF
TRBV7-2	NA	TRBJ2-1	NA	TGTGCCAGCAGTCCAGGCAGATCACCAGTCGATGAGCAGTTCTTC	CASSPGRSPVDEQFF
TRBV4-3	TRBD2	TRBJ2-1	NA	TGCGCCAGCAGCCAAGATAAGACCGGGACTAGTTATGCCAATGAGCAGTTCTTC	CASSQDKTGTSYANEQFF
TRBV4-1	NA	TRBJ2-2	NA	TGCGCCAGCAGCCTGAGCCCGGACATTGGGGAGCTGTTTTTT	CASSLSPDIGELFF
TRBV5-1	TRBD1	TRBJ2-1	NA	TGCGCCAGCGGACAGGGGATGTCCTACAATGAGCAGTTCTTC	CASGQGMSYNEQFF
TRBV2	TRBD2	TRBJ2-3	NA	TGTGCCAGCAGTGATTTAGCGGGAGGTTCCACAGATACGCAGTATTTT	CASSDLAGGSTDTQYF
TRBV11-2	NA	TRBJ1-4	NA	TGTGCCAGCAGCTTAGGCAGGGGTGGGGAAAAACTGTTTTTT	CASSLGRGGEKLFF
TRBV7-3	TRBD1	TRBJ2-5	NA	TGTGCCAGCAGCTCGGGACAGGGCGAGACCCAGTACTTC	CASSSGQGETQYF
TRBV19	NA	TRBJ1-2	once	TGTGCCAGTAGTATATCGGGGCCTCTCACAGGGCGGCAAGGCTACACCTTC	CASSISGPLTGRQGYTF
TRBV7-9	NA	TRBJ2-3	NA	TGTGCCAGCAGCCCGGGTGGGAGCGCAGATACGCAGTATTTT	CASSPGGSADTQYF
TRBV6-6	NA	TRBJ2-5	NA	TGTGCCAGCAGTACCACCTCCGAGACCCAGTACTTC	CASSTTSETQYF
TRBV4-2	TRBD2	TRBJ2-3	NA	TGTGCCAGCAGCCAAGCGGCGGCGGGGGGGGTCCAAGATACGCAGTATTTT	CASSQAAAGGVQDTQYF
TRBV6-6	NA	TRBJ1-3	NA	TGTGCCAGCACTCATACTGGAAACACCATATATTTT	CASTHTGNTIYF
TRBV5-4	NA	TRBJ1-1	NA	TGTGCCAGCAGCTCCAGCGTCTATGGGACGAACACTGAAGCTTTCTTT	CASSSSVYGTNTEAFF
TRBV7-6	NA	TRBJ2-7	NA	TGTGCCAGCAGCTCCAATTACGAGCAGTACTTC	CASSSNYEQYF
TRBV2	NA	TRBJ1-3	few	TGTGCCAGCCGGACACCCTACTCTGGAAACACCATATATTTT	CASRTPYSGNTIYF
TRBV2	NA	TRBJ2-1	NA	TGTGCCAGCAGTGAGGTAGCGCCCCCCTACAATGAGCAGTTCTTC	CASSEVAPPYNEQFF
TRBV7-2	NA	TRBJ2-2	NA	TGTGCCAGCAGCTTTTCGCGTACGGCTTCTGGGGAGCTGTTTTTT	CASSFSRTASGELFF
TRBV27	NA	TRBJ1-6	NA	TGTGCCAGCAGTTTATCGTCAGGTCCTCAAAATTCACCCCTCCACTTT	CASSLSSGPQNSPLHF
TRBV5-5	NA	TRBJ2-1	NA	TGTGCCAGCAGCTTTACAGGGTCCTTTCTCAATGAGCAGTTCTTC	CASSFTGSFLNEQFF
TRBV15	NA	TRBJ1-2	NA	TGTGCCACCAGCAGTGACAGGAGGATTCCCTCTTATTATGGCTACACCTTC	CATSSDRRIPSYYGYTF
TRBV27	TRBD2	TRBJ2-7	NA	TGTGCCAGCAGTTTAGTGACTAGCGGGAGGGTCAACGAGCAGTACTTC	CASSLVTSGRVNEQYF
TRBV19	NA	TRBJ2-2	NA	TGTGCCAGTAGAAAACAGGGATACACCGGGGAGCTGTTTTTT	CASRKQGYTGELFF
TRBV27	NA	TRBJ1-2	NA	TGTGCCAGCACCTCCCGGGGGGCTAACTATGGCTACACCTTC	CASTSRGANYGYTF
TRBV10-1	TRBD1	TRBJ1-1	NA	TGCGCCAGCAGTTCGACAGGGGGCATCGGCACTGAAGCTTTCTTT	CASSSTGGIGTEAFF
TRBV5-4	TRBD2	TRBJ2-4	NA	TGTGCCAGCAGCTTGGACCATAGCGGGGGAAAAAACATTCAGTACTTC	CASSLDHSGGKNIQYF
TRBV6-1	TRBD1	TRBJ1-5	few	TGTGCCAGCAGTACAGGGGCGAGCAATCAGCCCCAGCATTTT	CASSTGASNQPQHF